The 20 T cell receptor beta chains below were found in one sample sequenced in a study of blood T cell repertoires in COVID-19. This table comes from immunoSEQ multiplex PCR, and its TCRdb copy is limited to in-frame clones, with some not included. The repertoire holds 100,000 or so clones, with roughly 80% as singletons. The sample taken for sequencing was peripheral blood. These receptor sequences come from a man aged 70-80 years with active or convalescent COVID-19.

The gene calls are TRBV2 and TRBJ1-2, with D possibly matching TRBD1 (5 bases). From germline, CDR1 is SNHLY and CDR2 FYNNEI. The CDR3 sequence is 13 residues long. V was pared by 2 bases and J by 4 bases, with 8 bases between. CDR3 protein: CASSEPGGYGYTF. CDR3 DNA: TGTGCCAGCAGTGAACCCGGGGGCTATGGCTACACCTTC.

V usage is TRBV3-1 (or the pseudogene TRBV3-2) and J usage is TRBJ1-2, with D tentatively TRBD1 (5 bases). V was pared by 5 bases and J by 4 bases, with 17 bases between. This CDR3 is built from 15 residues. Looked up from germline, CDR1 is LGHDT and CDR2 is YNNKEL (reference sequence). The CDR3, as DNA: TGTGCCAGCAGCGTCCTTGACAGCTCCATCTATGGCTACACCTTC. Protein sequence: CASSVLDSSIYGYTF.

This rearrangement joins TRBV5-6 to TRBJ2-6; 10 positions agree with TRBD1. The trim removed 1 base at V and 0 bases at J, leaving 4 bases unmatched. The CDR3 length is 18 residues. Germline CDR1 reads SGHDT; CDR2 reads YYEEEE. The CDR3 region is CASSLPRDRGSGANVLTF. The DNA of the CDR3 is TGTGCCAGCAGCTTGCCCAGGGACAGGGGCTCTGGGGCCAACGTCCTGACTTTC.

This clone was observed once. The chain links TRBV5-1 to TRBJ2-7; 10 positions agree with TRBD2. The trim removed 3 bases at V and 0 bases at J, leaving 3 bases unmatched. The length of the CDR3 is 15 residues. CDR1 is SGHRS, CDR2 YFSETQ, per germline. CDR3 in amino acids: CASSSLAGASYEQYF. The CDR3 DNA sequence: TGCGCCAGCAGCTCCCTAGCGGGAGCCTCCTACGAGCAGTACTTC.

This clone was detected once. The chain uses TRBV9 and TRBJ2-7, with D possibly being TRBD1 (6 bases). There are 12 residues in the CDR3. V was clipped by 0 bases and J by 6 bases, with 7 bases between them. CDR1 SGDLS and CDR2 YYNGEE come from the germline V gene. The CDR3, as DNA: TGTGCCAGCAGCGTAGGCAGGGGCGAGCAGTACTTC. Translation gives CASSVGRGEQYF.

CDR3 sequence (DNA): TGTGCCAGTAGTCGGGGGGACTCCTACAATGAGCAGTTCTTC. Its protein is CASSRGDSYNEQFF. The V gene is TRBV19, the J gene TRBJ2-1; 7 bases fit TRBD2. V lost 5 bases and J lost 0; bases outside the gene matches: 1. Per germline, CDR1 LNHDA and CDR2 SQIVND (reference sequence). This CDR3 has 14 amino acids.

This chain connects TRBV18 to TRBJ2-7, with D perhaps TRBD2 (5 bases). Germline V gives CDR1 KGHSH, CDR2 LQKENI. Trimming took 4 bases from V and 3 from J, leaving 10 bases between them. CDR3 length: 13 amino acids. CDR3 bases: TGTGCCAGCTCACGGGCAGCGGACTACGAGCAGTACTTC. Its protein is CASSRAADYEQYF.

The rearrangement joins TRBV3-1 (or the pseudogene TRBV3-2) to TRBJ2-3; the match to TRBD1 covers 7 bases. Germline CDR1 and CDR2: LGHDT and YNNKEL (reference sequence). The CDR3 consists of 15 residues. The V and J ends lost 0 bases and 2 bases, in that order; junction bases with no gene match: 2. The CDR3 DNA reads TGTGCCAGCAGCCAAGAACAGGGGTACACAGATACGCAGTATTTT. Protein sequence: CASSQEQGYTDTQYF.

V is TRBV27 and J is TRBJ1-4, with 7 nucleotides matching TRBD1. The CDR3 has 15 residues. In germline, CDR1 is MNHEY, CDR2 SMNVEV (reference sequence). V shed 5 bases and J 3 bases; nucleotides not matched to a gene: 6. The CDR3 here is CASSGRDRPNEKLFF. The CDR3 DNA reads TGTGCCAGCAGTGGCAGGGACAGACCTAATGAAAAACTGTTTTTT.

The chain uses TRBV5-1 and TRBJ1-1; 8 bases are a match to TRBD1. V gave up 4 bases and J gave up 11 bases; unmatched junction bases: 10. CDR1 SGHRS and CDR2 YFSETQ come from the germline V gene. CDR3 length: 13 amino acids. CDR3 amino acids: CASSLLPGGSAFF. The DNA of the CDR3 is TGCGCCAGCAGCCTTTTGCCAGGGGGCAGCGCTTTCTTT.

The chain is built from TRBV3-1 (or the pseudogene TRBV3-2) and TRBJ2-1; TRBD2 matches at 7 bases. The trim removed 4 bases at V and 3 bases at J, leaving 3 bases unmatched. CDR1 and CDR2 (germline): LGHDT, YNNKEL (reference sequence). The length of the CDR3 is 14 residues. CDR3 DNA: TGTGCCAGCAGCCCTAGCGGTAACTACAATGAGCAGTTCTTC. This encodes CASSPSGNYNEQFF.

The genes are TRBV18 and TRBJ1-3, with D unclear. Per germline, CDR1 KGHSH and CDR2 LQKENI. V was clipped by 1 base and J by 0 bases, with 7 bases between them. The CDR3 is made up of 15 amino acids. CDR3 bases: TGTGCCAGCTCACCACTCCAGGCCTCTGGAAACACCATATATTTT. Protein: CASSPLQASGNTIYF.

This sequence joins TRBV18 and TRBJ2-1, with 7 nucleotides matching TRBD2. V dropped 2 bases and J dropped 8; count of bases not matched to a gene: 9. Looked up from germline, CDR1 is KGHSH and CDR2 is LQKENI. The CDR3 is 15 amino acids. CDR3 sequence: CASSPAAGIGHEQFF. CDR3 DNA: TGTGCCAGCTCACCAGCAGCGGGGATTGGGCATGAGCAGTTCTTC.

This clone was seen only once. The CDR3 bases are TGCGCCAGCAGCCAAGCGGAGTTGAACACTGAAGCTTTCTTT. Translated: CASSQAELNTEAFF. The V and J genes are TRBV4-1 and TRBJ1-1; D not resolved. The CDR3 sequence is 14 residues long. V lost 1 base, J lost 0 bases, and 6 bases lay in between. Looked up from germline, CDR1 is MGHRA and CDR2 is YSYEKL.

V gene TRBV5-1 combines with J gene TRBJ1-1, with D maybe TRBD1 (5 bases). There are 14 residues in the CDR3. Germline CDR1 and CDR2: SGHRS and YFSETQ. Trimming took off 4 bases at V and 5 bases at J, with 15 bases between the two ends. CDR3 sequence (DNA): TGCGCCAGCAGCCGAGGAACGGAGGGGACTGAAGCTTTCTTT. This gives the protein CASSRGTEGTEAFF.

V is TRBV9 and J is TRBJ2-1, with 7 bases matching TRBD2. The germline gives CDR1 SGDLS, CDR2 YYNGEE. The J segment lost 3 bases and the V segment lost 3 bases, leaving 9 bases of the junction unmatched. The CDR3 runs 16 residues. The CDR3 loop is CASSAMGLADYNEQFF. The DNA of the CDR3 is TGTGCCAGCAGCGCAATGGGGCTAGCGGACTACAATGAGCAGTTCTTC.

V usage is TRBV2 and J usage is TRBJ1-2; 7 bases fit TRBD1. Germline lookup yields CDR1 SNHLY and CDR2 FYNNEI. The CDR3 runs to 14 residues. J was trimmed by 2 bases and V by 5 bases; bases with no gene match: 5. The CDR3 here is CASSSGQLNYGYTF. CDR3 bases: TGTGCCAGCAGTTCGGGACAGCTAAACTATGGCTACACCTTC.

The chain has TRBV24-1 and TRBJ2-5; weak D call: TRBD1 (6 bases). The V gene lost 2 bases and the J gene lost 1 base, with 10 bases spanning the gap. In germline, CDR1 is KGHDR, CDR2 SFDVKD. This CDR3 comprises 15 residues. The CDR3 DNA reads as TGTGCCACCAGTGATTCCCAGGGGCCCCAAGAGACCCAGTACTTC. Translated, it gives CATSDSQGPQETQYF.

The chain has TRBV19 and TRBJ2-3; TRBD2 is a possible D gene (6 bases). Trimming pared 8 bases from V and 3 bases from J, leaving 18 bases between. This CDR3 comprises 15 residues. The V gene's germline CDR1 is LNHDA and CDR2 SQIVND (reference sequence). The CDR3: CASAWGGTGTDTQYF. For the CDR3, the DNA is TGTGCCAGTGCATGGGGAGGTACTGGGACAGATACGCAGTATTTT. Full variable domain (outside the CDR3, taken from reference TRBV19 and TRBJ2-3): DGGITQSPKYLFRKEGQNVTLSCEQNLNHDAMYWYRQDPGQGLRLIYYSQIVNDFQKGDIAEGYSVSREKKESFPLTVTSAQKNPTAFYLCASAWGGTGTDTQYFGPGTRLTVL.

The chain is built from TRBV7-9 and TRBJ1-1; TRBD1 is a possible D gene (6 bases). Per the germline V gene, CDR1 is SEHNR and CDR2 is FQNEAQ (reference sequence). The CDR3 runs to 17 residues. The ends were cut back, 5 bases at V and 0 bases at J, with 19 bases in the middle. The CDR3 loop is CASSPGGGESMNTEAFF. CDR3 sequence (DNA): TGTGCCAGCAGCCCTGGAGGGGGGGAGTCGATGAACACTGAAGCTTTCTTT. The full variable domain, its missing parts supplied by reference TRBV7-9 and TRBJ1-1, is DTGVSQNPRHKITKRGQNVTFRCDPISEHNRLYWYRQTLGQGPEFLTYFQNEAQLEKSRLLSDRFSAERPKGSFSTLEIQRTEQGDSAMYLCASSPGGGESMNTEAFFGQGTRLTVV.